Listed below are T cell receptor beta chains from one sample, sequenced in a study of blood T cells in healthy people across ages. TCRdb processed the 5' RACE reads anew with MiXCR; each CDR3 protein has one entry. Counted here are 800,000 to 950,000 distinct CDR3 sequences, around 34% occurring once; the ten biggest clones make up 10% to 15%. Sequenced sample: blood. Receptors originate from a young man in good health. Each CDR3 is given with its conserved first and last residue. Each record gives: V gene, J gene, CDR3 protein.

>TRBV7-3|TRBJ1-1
CASSKQGETTEAFF
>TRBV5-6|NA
CASSLSVTVGTQYF
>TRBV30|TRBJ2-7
CAGSMRGEQYF
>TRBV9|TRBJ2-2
CASSVAAGTANTGELFF
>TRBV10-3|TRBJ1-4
CAISEVEQKLFF
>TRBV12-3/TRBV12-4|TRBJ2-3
CASHLTAAADTQYF
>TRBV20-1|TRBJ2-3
CSARKGGAEDTQYF
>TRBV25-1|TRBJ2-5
CASSEHLADRGEYF
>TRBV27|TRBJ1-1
CASSHFGMNTEAFF
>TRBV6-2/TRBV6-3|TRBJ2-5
CASSPSNRDNEQYF
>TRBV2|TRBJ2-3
CASSSERQGLTDTQYF
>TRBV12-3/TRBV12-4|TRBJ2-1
CASSSPADSGQGAYNEQFF
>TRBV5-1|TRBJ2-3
CASSFPGPTDTQYF
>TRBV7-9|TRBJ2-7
CASSPSSGGAYEQYF
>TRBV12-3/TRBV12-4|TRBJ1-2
CAPWGQGNYGYTF
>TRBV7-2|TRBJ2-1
CASSLEAGYEQFF
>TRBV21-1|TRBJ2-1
CASSRARLAGGPWNNEQFF
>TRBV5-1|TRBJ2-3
CASSSGRERTDTQYF
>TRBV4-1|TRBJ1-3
CASGVKGGSGNTIYF
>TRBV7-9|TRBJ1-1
CSGVGQLNTEAFF
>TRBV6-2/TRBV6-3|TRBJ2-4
CASRTGTGIRGNIQYF
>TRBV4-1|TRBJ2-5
CASSQLSTSDEQYF
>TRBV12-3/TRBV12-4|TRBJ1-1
CASSLQTGGLAEAFF
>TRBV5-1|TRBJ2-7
CASSLVRSYEQYF
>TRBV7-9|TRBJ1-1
CASSLVGRKVGEAFF
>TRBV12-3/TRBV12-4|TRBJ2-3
CASSFNLLGQGELAGDTDTQYF
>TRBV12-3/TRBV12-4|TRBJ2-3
CASSLGLGRDTEYF
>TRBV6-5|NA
CASRYNLGGTYNEQYF
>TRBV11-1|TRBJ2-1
CASSLWRGNEQFF
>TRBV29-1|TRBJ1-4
CSVDHDREKLFF
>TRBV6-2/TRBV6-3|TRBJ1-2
CTSSYSWGYTF
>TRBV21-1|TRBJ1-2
CASAPRTGGLGYTF
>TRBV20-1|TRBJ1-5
CSARVGRGDQPQHF
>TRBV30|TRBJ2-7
CAWSVLGTDNEQYF
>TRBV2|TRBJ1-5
CASSSYRVGDQPQHF
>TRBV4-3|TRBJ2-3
CASSQGGVTDTQYF
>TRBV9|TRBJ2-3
CASSEMAGGLIDTQYF
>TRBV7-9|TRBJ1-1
CASSTTGGSSVNTEAFF
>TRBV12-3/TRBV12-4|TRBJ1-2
CASSLILWDTPPGGYTF
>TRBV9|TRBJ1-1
CASSVDGVTEAFF
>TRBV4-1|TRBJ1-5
CASSQDLVGSNQPQHF
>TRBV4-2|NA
CASSQEGFPYNEQYF
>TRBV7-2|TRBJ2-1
CASSSTIVAGRDEQFF
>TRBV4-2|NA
CASSQPQGPPYNEQYF
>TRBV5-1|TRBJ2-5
CASSLIRTGKDRETQYF
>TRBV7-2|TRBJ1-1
CASSLAGQAYTEAFF